The entry that follows covers one T cell receptor (beta chain) sequence. This entry comes from a study of blood T cell repertoires in COVID-19. At the level of the study: The cDNA or gDNA used as material had been derived from T cells, B-cell-depleted T cells, or PBMCs.

Assay: immunoSEQ multiplex PCR; the TCRdb copy retains only in-frame clones and omits some. Of 150,000 or so clones listed, roughly 90% are singletons. Source material: PBMCs or T cells enriched from blood (not recorded which). This TCR derives from a woman between 45 and 65 years old who had recovered from COVID-19.

The CDR3 is CASSLGTAQETQYF. The CDR3 nucleotides read TGCGCCAGCAGCTTAGGGACAGCTCAAGAGACCCAGTACTTC. The chain combines TRBV5-1 with TRBJ2-5, with 7 bases aligning to TRBD1. The germline V gene has CDR1 SGHRS and CDR2 YFSETQ. V lost 2 bases, J lost 2 bases, and 3 bases stayed unmatched. The CDR3 length is 14 residues.